Listed below are T cell receptor beta chains from one sample, sequenced in a study of T cell repertoires in cytomegalovirus infection. TCRdb processed the reads anew with MiXCR; each CDR3 protein has one entry. The repertoire has about 230,000 distinct CDR3 sequences, roughly 6.5% of them found once; the top ten carry about 6.3%. Sequenced input: PBMCs. These receptors were collected from a human donor in good health (CMV status not recorded). Some clones in this sample may be carry-over from other donors' samples. The CDR3 runs from the conserved cysteine through the conserved F or W. Each record gives: V gene, clone size, J gene, CDR3 protein. Not every row has a clone size; where given, it reads once, few, many or a size class.

>TRBV6-2/TRBV6-3|many|TRBJ2-3
CASSYSQGNTDTQYF
>TRBV11-2|many|TRBJ1-6
CASSLGQGLTPLHF
>TRBV18|many|TRBJ1-6
CASSPSGWNSPLHF
>TRBV2|many|TRBJ2-7
CASSEGGQGTYEQYF
>TRBV28|many|TRBJ2-1
CASRSPVVRDEQFF
>TRBV27|many|TRBJ2-5
CASSLADTKTQYF
>TRBV20-1|many|TRBJ1-6
CSARKPGQHNSPLHF
>TRBV29-1|few|TRBJ1-2
CSVETGGAGGYTF
>TRBV20-1|many|TRBJ2-1
CSARDPTRSSYNEQFF
>TRBV4-3|many|TRBJ1-1
CASSQDPTPNTEAFF
>TRBV12-3/TRBV12-4|many|TRBJ2-3
CASYLAGGSTDTQYF
>TRBV2|many|TRBJ2-2
CASSETRGGYAMTGELFF
>TRBV7-3|many|TRBJ1-1
CASSNDANTEAFF
>TRBV28|-|TRBJ1-1
CASRGQGGRTEAFF
>TRBV30|many|TRBJ2-7
CAWSAGPSYEQYF